This entry lists 32 T cell receptor beta chains sequenced from one sample in a study of blood T cells in healthy people across ages (dated by TCRdb to between 2014 and 2016). Library construction relied on 5' RACE. TCRdb shows the sequencer as Illumina HiSeq 2500. A second about 6 to 11 cycle PCR used a sample-barcoded 5' primer and a J-beta primer mix. TCRdb reworked the public reads: Q25 trimming with fastp, MiXCR clone assembly, productive beta chains retained. Entries that share a CDR3 protein sequence are merged under the most common genes and DNA. The sample table records 780,000 or so distinct CDR3 sequences; less than 70% of these occur just once. Approximately 40% of the sample goes to the ten largest clones. The material sequenced was blood. The receptors shown here come from a man at least 80 years old in good health.

Notes on this clonotype: Relative to the germline gene, one junction end is altered; a read error may explain this. V usage is TRBV29-1 and J usage is TRBJ2-1; the D is unclear. The CDR3 covers 14 residues. Germline CDR1 reads SQVTM; CDR2 reads ANQGSEA. In DNA form, the CDR3 reads TGCAGCGTTGAAGGGCAGCGTGAAGGCAGTGAGCAGTTCTTT. Translated: CSVEGQREGSEQFF.

Only a few counts were recorded for this clonotype. The chain uses TRBV3-1 and TRBJ2-6; D is unresolved. V lost 7 bases to trimming and J lost 2 bases, with 9 bases between them. This CDR3 is built from 14 residues. Germline V gene sequence: CDR1 LGHDT, CDR2 YNNKEL (reference sequence). The CDR3 protein is CASTRTTGANVLTF. The CDR3 DNA reads as TGTGCCAGCACCAGGACCACTGGGGCCAACGTCCTGACTTTC.

The chain carries TRBV12-3 or TRBV12-4 and TRBJ2-7; 14 bases map to TRBD2. The CDR3 is 21 amino acids. The V gene end was trimmed by 5 bases and the J gene end by 7 bases; junction bases not matched to a gene: 25. The CDR3 bases are TGTGCCAGCAGTCCTACCCCCGGGACTAGCGGGAGTTCCGGCCGGTCGGATGAGCAGTACTTC. Protein product: CASSPTPGTSGSSGRSDEQYF.

Only a few counts were recorded for this clonotype. The chain links TRBV12-3 or TRBV12-4 to TRBJ2-1; D possibly matches TRBD1 or TRBD2 (5 bases each). V was clipped by 6 bases and J by 6 bases, with 15 bases between them. The CDR3 loop spans 14 amino acids. CDR3 region: CASSPGTRTNEQFF. CDR3 nucleotides: TGTGCCAGCAGCCCCGGGACCAGGACCAATGAGCAGTTCTTC.

V usage is TRBV3-1 and J usage is TRBJ2-5; TRBD1 or TRBD2 may be the D gene (6 bases each). This CDR3 has 15 residues. The germline V gene encodes CDR1 LGHDT and CDR2 YNNKEL (reference sequence). V lost 8 bases, J lost 11 bases, and 27 bases lay in between. Written as DNA, the CDR3 is TGTGCCAGCCGCCCCCCAAAGGGGGGTCACAATGAGCAGTACTTC. This encodes CASRPPKGGHNEQYF.

This chain uses TRBV4-2 with TRBJ2-6; D may be TRBD1 (5 bases). V was pared by 3 bases and J by 0 bases, with 18 bases between. The V gene's germline CDR1 is LGHNA and CDR2 YNFKEQ. This CDR3 spans 19 amino acids. DNA of the CDR3: TGTGCCAGCAGCCAGGGATATTCAGGGCGGAGCTCTGGGGCCAACGTCCTGACTTTC. Residues: CASSQGYSGRSSGANVLTF.

As DNA, the CDR3 is TGTGCCAGCAGTTTTCGCTTCGGGCAGGATGAGCAGTTCTTC. Translated: CASSFRFGQDEQFF. The rearrangement joins TRBV12-3 or TRBV12-4 to TRBJ2-1; the D is unclear. Trimming stripped 3 bases from V and 8 bases from J, with 14 bases between. This CDR3 is built from 14 residues.

The chain employs TRBV20-1 and TRBJ2-5; unclear D gene. The J call may be mistaken, given a closer DNA end match to TRBJ2-7. CDR1 DFQATT and CDR2 SNEGSKA come from the germline V gene (reference sequence). This CDR3 is 14 amino acids long. The CDR3 nucleotides are TGCAGTGCTAGAGAAGGCTCTTCTGTAGCCGAGCAGTACTTC. It codes for CSAREGSSVAEQYF.

This clonotype was observed a single time. The chain couples TRBV6-6 to TRBJ1-2, with D possibly matching TRBD1 (6 bases). V was clipped by 7 bases and J by 8 bases, with 17 bases between them. The CDR3 consists of 13 residues. The germline V gene encodes CDR1 MNHNY and CDR2 SVGAGI (reference sequence). The CDR3 reads CASIKTGGGGYTF. The CDR3 DNA sequence: TGTGCCAGCATTAAAACGGGGGGCGGCGGCTACACCTTC.

This clonotype was seen ten or more times. The V call is TRBV2, the J call TRBJ2-3; either TRBD1 or TRBD2 may fit D (5 bases each). V was trimmed by 7 bases and J by 4 bases, leaving 12 bases between them. Germline CDR1 is SNHLY and CDR2 is FYNNEI. This CDR3 comprises 13 residues. CDR3 protein: CASIGRDPDTQYF. CDR3 nucleotide sequence: TGTGCCAGCATCGGTAGGGACCCAGATACGCAGTATTTT.

This chain uses TRBV29-1 with TRBJ2-7, with TRBD2 matching over 9 bases. Germline trimming cut 5 bases from V and 7 bases from J; bases unmatched to any gene: 6. The CDR3 has 12 residues. Per germline, CDR1 SQVTM and CDR2 ANQGSEA. The CDR3 is CSVSGRTNEQYF. DNA for the CDR3: TGCAGCGTTAGCGGGAGGACCAATGAGCAGTACTTC.

Only one count was recorded for this clonotype. The chain couples TRBV20-1 to TRBJ2-7; D possibly corresponds to TRBD1 (6 bases). V was cut by 3 bases and J by 5 bases, with 17 bases left in between. The CDR3 covers 14 residues. Germline-derived CDR1 and CDR2 are DFQATT and SNEGSKA (reference sequence). Here the CDR3 reads CSASGGRVGHEQYF. The CDR3 bases are TGCAGTGCTAGTGGGGGCAGGGTCGGCCACGAGCAGTACTTC.

The V call is TRBV20-1, the J call TRBJ2-7, with 10 bases lining up with TRBD2. This CDR3 region has 12 residues. Germline V gene sequence: CDR1 DFQATT, CDR2 SNEGSKA (reference sequence). With V trimmed by 6 bases and J by 5 bases, 4 bases remained unmatched. CDR3 residues: CSAVTSGNEQYF. DNA of the CDR3: TGCAGTGCGGTTACTAGCGGGAACGAGCAGTACTTC.

J is TRBJ2-4 and V is TRBV6-6, with 8 bases lining up with TRBD2. Trimming took 6 bases from V and 9 from J; bases not matched to a gene: 7. The CDR3 length is 13 residues. Germline V gene sequence: CDR1 MNHNY, CDR2 SVGAGI (reference sequence). The CDR3 loop reads CASSKGLEAIQYF. In nucleotides, the CDR3 is TGTGCCAGCAGCAAGGGACTAGAGGCCATTCAGTACTTC.

The CDR3 DNA is TGTGCCAGCGGCAGTGGAGCGCGTATTCAGTACTTC. Residues: CASGSGARIQYF. The chain carries TRBV7-2 and TRBJ2-4; D gene unclear. The CDR3 consists of 12 residues. Germline CDR1 SGHTA, CDR2 FQGNSA. V was shortened by 8 bases and J by 10 bases, with 15 bases between the two germline ends.

In its sample, this clonotype was seen a few times. The chain couples TRBV11-2 to TRBJ2-7; possibly TRBD2 for D (5 bases). With 5 bases removed from V and 3 bases from J, the gap between germline ends came to 11 bases. The germline gives CDR1 SGHAT, CDR2 FQNNGV. This CDR3 has 13 amino acids. CDR3 sequence reads: CASSPTRVYEQYF. Written as DNA, the CDR3 is TGTGCCAGCAGCCCCACTAGAGTCTACGAGCAGTACTTC.

The chain carries TRBV20-1 and TRBJ2-1; 12 bases are shared with TRBD2. Trimming at V came to 4 bases and at J to 3 bases, leaving 4 bases not matched to a gene. The CDR3 has 15 amino acids. The germline CDR1 and CDR2 sequences are DFQATT and SNEGSKA (reference sequence). Written as DNA, the CDR3 is TGCAGTGCTACTACGACTAGCGGGGGCTACAATGAGCAGTTCTTC. The encoded protein is CSATTTSGGYNEQFF.

The CDR3 DNA reads as TGTGCCAGCAGCTGGGACAGGAAAGACGAGCAGTACTTC. It specifies CASSWDRKDEQYF. The chain is built from TRBV7-9 and TRBJ2-7; the match to TRBD1 covers 8 bases. The ends lost 4 bases at V and 5 bases at J; junction bases unmatched: 4. The CDR3 length is 13 residues. Germline V lookup: CDR1 SEHNR, CDR2 FQNEAQ (reference sequence).

V usage is TRBV6-6 and J usage is TRBJ2-7, with a weak D call TRBD2 (6 bases). Between the trimmed V and J ends, which lost 5 bases and 2 bases, there was a span of 10 bases. CDR3 length equals 13 residues. Germline V gene sequence: CDR1 MNHNY, CDR2 SVGAGI (reference sequence). CDR3: CASSKGGTYEQYF. As DNA, the CDR3 is TGTGCCAGCAGTAAGGGAGGAACCTACGAGCAGTACTTC.

This clonotype has only a few counts. This chain links TRBV6-1 with TRBJ2-4, with D maybe TRBD1 (6 bases). The J call may be mistaken, given a closer DNA end match to TRBJ2-7. Germline V CDR1 and CDR2: MNHNS, SASEGT. The CDR3 runs to 12 residues. CDR3 nucleotides: TGTGCCAGCAGTGGGGACAAGTACGAGCAGTACTTC. Translation: CASSGDKYEQYF.

The rearrangement uses TRBV6-6 and TRBJ2-4, with TRBD1 as a possible D gene (6 bases). The DNA end is a closer match to TRBJ2-7, so the J assignment may be wrong. Germline V CDR1 and CDR2: MNHNY, SVGAGI (reference sequence). The CDR3 has 16 amino acids. The CDR3 DNA sequence: TGTGCCAGCAGTTACCCCCAGACAGGCCTCTCCTACGAGCAGTACTTC. It is translated as CASSYPQTGLSYEQYF.

This clonotype was observed a few times. V and J are TRBV2 and TRBJ2-3; D ambiguous. V dropped 5 bases and J dropped 2 bases, with 8 bases sitting between them. The CDR3 runs 13 residues. CDR1 is SNHLY, CDR2 FYNNEI, per germline. The CDR3 is CASSRQNTDTQYF. The CDR3 bases are TGTGCCAGCAGTCGACAAAACACAGATACGCAGTATTTT.

This clonotype has only a few counts. This rearrangement joins TRBV27 to TRBJ2-7, with D possibly TRBD1 on 6 matching bases. The germline V and J ends were trimmed by 5 bases and 0 bases, with 14 bases remaining between them. This CDR3 has 15 residues. CDR1 MNHEY and CDR2 SMNVEV come from the germline V gene (reference sequence). The CDR3 bases are TGTGCCAGCAGTACTCGACAGGTTTCCTCCTACGAGCAGTACTTC. Protein product: CASSTRQVSSYEQYF.

The chain joins TRBV7-2 to TRBJ2-4; TRBD1 matches at 7 bases. From germline, CDR1 is SGHTA and CDR2 FQGNSA. The CDR3 is 12 amino acids. V lost 3 bases and J lost 10; bases outside the gene matches: 3. In DNA, the CDR3 is TGTGCCAGCAGCTTGCGCAGGGGGATTCAGTACTTC. Protein sequence: CASSLRRGIQYF.

The rearrangement uses TRBV27 and TRBJ2-7; D is unresolved. Germline V gives CDR1 MNHEY, CDR2 SMNVEV (reference sequence). V dropped 10 bases and J dropped 6 bases, with 10 bases sitting between them. This CDR3 contains 10 residues. CDR3 residues: CATRASEQYF. Here the CDR3 DNA reads TGTGCCACCCGTGCTAGCGAGCAGTACTTC.

The CDR3 is CASSQVPGGNGYTF. For the CDR3, the DNA is TGTGCCAGCAGCCAAGTTCCAGGGGGGAATGGCTACACCTTC. The chain is built from TRBV3-1 and TRBJ1-2, with 7 bases lining up with TRBD1. Looked up from germline, CDR1 is LGHDT and CDR2 is YNNKEL (reference sequence). The length of the CDR3 is 14 residues. The ends lost 1 base at V and 6 bases at J; junction bases unmatched: 5. Using reference TRBV3-1 and TRBJ1-2 for the parts outside the CDR3, the full variable domain is DTAVSQTPKYLVTQMGNDKSIKCEQNLGHDTMYWYKQDSKKFLKIMFSYNNKELIINETVPNRFSPKSPDKAHLNLHINSLELGDSAVYFCASSQVPGGNGYTFGSGTRLTVV.

This chain joins TRBV3-1 and TRBJ2-1; D is tentatively TRBD1 or TRBD2 (5 bases each). The ends were cut back, 0 bases at V and 7 bases at J, with 13 bases in the middle. The CDR3 extends over 15 amino acids. From germline, CDR1 is LGHDT and CDR2 YNNKEL (reference sequence). In DNA, the CDR3 is TGTGCCAGCAGCCAAGAGGGGGACCCTGGGAATGAGCAGTTCTTC. It is translated as CASSQEGDPGNEQFF.

The V call is TRBV7-9, the J call TRBJ1-5; D ambiguous. Germline loops: CDR1 SEHNR, CDR2 FQNEAQ (reference sequence). V lost 8 bases and J lost 5, with 7 bases in between. The CDR3 has 11 amino acids. This CDR3 is CASGPDQPQHF. The CDR3 nucleotides read TGTGCCAGCGGACCCGATCAGCCCCAGCATTTT.

The V call is TRBV6-6, the J call TRBJ2-5; TRBD2 is a possible D gene (7 bases). The CDR3 is 17 residues long. Germline-derived CDR1 and CDR2 are MNHNY and SVGAGI (reference sequence). The ends were cut back, 0 bases at V and 11 bases at J, with 25 bases in the middle. The CDR3 spells CASSYSGAGVGYNEQYF. CDR3 sequence (DNA): TGTGCCAGCAGTTACTCGGGGGCGGGAGTTGGGTACAATGAGCAGTACTTC.

This clonotype appeared a few times. The J gene is TRBJ2-3, the V gene TRBV6-5; 10 bases agree with TRBD1. The trim removed 11 bases at V and 5 bases at J, leaving 7 bases unmatched. The CDR3 spans 13 residues. The germline V gene has CDR1 MNHEY and CDR2 SVGAGI. The chain's CDR3 is CAAWGTGVDTQYF. CDR3 DNA sequence: TGTGCCGCATGGGGGACAGGGGTAGATACGCAGTATTTT.

The V and J genes are TRBV5-1 and TRBJ2-4, with a tentative D call TRBD2 (5 bases). V was pared by 2 bases and J by 11 bases, with 14 bases between. From germline, CDR1 is SGHRS and CDR2 YFSETQ. The CDR3 length is 13 residues. CDR3 DNA sequence: TGCGCCAGCAGCTTATACCGAGGGTTGCTTCAGTACTTC. Protein sequence: CASSLYRGLLQYF.

The gene calls are TRBV3-1 and TRBJ2-5; D may correspond to TRBD1 or TRBD2 (5 bases each). The V gene lost 0 bases and the J gene lost 5 bases, with 10 bases spanning the gap. This CDR3 spans 14 amino acids. CDR1 is LGHDT and CDR2 is YNNKEL in the germline V gene (reference sequence). For the CDR3, the DNA is TGTGCCAGCAGCCAAGAAGGCAGGGACGAGACCCAGTACTTC. Its translation is CASSQEGRDETQYF.